The rows below give T cell receptor beta chains drawn from one sample of a study of beta chain features in type 1 diabetes. The assay was immunoSEQ multiplex PCR, and TCRdb's table has in-frame clones only and misses some. This table has fewer than 900,000 clones, 17% appearing once. The sequenced sample consisted of naive CD4+ T cells from blood. The receptor source for this set is a woman under 30 in good health. CDR3s include the opening cysteine and the closing phenylalanine or tryptophan. Each record gives: J gene, clone size, D gene, V gene, CDR3 protein, CDR3 DNA. A D gene is named only where the DNA matches it firmly. Clone size appears in some rows only: once, few, many, or a class for an expanded clone.

TRBJ2-1	.	.	TRBV18	CASSPQTGAYNEQFF	TGTGCCAGCTCACCACAAACGGGGGCCTACAATGAGCAGTTCTTC
TRBJ2-1	.	TRBD1	TRBV7-2	CASRGQGGYNEQFF	TGTGCCAGCCGGGGACAGGGAGGGTACAATGAGCAGTTCTTC
TRBJ2-1	.	TRBD1	TRBV27	CASRVPRDSGGNEQFF	TGTGCCAGCAGAGTCCCCAGGGACAGCGGTGGCAATGAGCAGTTCTTC
TRBJ2-2	.	.	TRBV7-6	CASSLMSSHTGELFF	TGTGCCAGCAGCTTAATGTCCTCCCACACCGGGGAGCTGTTTTTT
TRBJ1-5	few	.	TRBV6-5	CASSYSTKQPQHF	TGTGCCAGCAGTTACTCCACTAAGCAGCCCCAGCATTTT
TRBJ2-7	.	.	TRBV20-1	CSADWVGGKYF	TGCAGTGCGGATTGGGTCGGGGGAAAGTACTTC
TRBJ2-7	.	TRBD2	TRBV7-9	CASSFNSAGAYEQYF	TGTGCCAGCAGCTTTAACTCAGCGGGAGCCTACGAGCAGTACTTC
TRBJ2-3	.	.	TRBV4-2	CASSQDWNRAGRSADTQYF	TGTGCCAGCAGCCAAGATTGGAATCGGGCGGGGCGAAGTGCAGATACGCAGTATTTT
TRBJ2-2	.	TRBD1	TRBV5-4	CASSFLDRARTGELFF	TGTGCCAGCAGCTTTTTGGACAGGGCTCGTACCGGGGAGCTGTTTTTT
TRBJ1-5	.	.	TRBV6-5	CASSYSIDSNQPQHF	TGTGCCAGCAGTTACTCTATTGATAGCAATCAGCCCCAGCATTTT
TRBJ1-1	few	.	TRBV29-1	CSAAGLLNTEAFF	TGCAGCGCCGCCGGACTATTGAACACTGAAGCTTTCTTT
TRBJ2-5	few	.	TRBV7-2	CASSFSLGKAQYF	TGTGCCAGCAGCTTCTCTCTAGGGAAGGCCCAGTACTTC
TRBJ2-1	.	.	TRBV11-2	CASSLNLDSAYNEQFF	TGTGCCAGCAGCTTAAATCTAGACTCCGCCTACAATGAGCAGTTCTTC
TRBJ2-2	.	.	TRBV4-3	CASSQDASGAGELFF	TGCGCCAGCAGCCAAGATGCTTCAGGGGCCGGGGAGCTGTTTTTT
TRBJ1-5	.	.	TRBV21-1	CASSPKHRSGNQPQHF	TGTGCCAGCAGCCCTAAGCACAGGTCCGGCAATCAGCCCCAGCATTTT
TRBJ2-7	.	.	TRBV7-2	CASSPHLSFGAYEQYF	TGTGCCAGCAGCCCCCACTTATCGTTCGGGGCCTACGAGCAGTACTTC
TRBJ2-7	.	.	TRBV5-6	CASSLETGYEQYF	TGTGCCAGCAGCTTGGAGACAGGCTACGAGCAGTACTTC
TRBJ2-1	few	.	TRBV4-3	CASSQDMGISAQFF	TGCGCCAGCAGCCAAGATATGGGAATCTCGGCACAGTTCTTC
TRBJ2-6	.	TRBD1	TRBV7-3	CASSVDRRSSGANVLTF	TGTGCCAGCAGCGTGGACAGGCGGTCCTCTGGGGCCAACGTCCTGACTTTC